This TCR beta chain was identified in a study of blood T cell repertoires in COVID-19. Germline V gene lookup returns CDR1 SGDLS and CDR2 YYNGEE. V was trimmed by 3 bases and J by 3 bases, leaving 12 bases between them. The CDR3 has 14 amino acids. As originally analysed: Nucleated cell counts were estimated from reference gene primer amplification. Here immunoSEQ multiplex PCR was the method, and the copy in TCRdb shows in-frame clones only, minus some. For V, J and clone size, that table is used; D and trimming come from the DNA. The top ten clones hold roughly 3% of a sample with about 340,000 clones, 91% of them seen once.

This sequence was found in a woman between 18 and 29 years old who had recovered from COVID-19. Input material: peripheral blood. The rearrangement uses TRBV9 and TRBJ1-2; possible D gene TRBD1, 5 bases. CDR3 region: CASSGGTNYYGYTF. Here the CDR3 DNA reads TGTGCCAGCAGCGGCGGGACCAACTACTATGGCTACACCTTC.